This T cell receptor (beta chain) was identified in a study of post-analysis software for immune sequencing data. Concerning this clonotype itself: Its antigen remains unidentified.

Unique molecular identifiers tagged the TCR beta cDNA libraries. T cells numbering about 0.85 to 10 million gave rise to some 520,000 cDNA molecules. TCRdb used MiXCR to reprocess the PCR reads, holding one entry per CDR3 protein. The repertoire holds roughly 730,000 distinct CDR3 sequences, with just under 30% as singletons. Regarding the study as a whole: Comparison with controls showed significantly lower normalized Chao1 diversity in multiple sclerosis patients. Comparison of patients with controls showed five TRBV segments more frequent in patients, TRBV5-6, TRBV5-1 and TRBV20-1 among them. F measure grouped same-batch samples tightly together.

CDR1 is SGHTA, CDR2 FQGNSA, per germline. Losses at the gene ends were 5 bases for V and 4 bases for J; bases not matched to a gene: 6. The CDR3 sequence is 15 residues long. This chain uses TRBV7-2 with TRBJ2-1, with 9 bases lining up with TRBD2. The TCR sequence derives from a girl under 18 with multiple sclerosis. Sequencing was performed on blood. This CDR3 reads CASSPIAGAYNEQFF. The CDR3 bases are TGTGCCAGCAGCCCAATAGCGGGAGCGTACAATGAGCAGTTCTTC.